This T cell receptor (beta chain) is drawn from a study of molecular identifiers for immune sequencing clone quantification. This clonotype showed up many times. With 2 bases removed from V and 5 bases from J, the gap between germline ends came to 9 bases. The CDR3 is made up of 13 amino acids. Germline CDR1 SEHNR, CDR2 FQNEAQ (reference sequence). Libraries used roughly 18,000 to 1,000,000 sorted naive CD8 T cells and 10%, 30% or 50% RNA input. A single record per CDR3 protein comes from TCRdb applying MiXCR to the PCR reads. The sample carries about 35,000 distinct CDR3 sequences, about a fifth recorded once.

The sequencing sample was made of naive CD8+ T cells from blood, with Jurkat cell RNA spiked in. Sample subset: FACS-sorted CD8+CD4-CCR7+CD45RA+ naive T cells. The genes are TRBV7-9 and TRBJ2-5; tentative D call: TRBD1 (5 bases). The receptor's source is a human donor in good health. Some libraries in this study had Jurkat cell RNA spiked in. Here the CDR3 DNA reads TGTGCCAGCAGCTTACAGGGCCTGGAGACCCAGTACTTC. Its translation: CASSLQGLETQYF.